Listed here are 16 T cell receptor beta chains from one sample, sequenced in a study of CD8+CD57+ T cells in acquired aplastic anemia. It was genomic DNA that served as the template for profiling TCR beta VDJ and CDR3. TCRdb reanalysed the reads using MiXCR and keeps one entry per CDR3 protein. Seen here are 300,000 or so distinct CDR3 sequences, roughly 50% observed once, and the top ten hold roughly 8%. Sequenced: sorted CD4+, CD8+, or CD8+CD57+ T cells (not recorded which) from PBMCs. The receptors come from a human donor with severe aplastic anemia or a healthy control (not recorded which).

As regards this clonotype: A much larger clone differs from this one at a single base, so this may be a read error. A read error is likely, as this CDR3 ends without the conserved phenylalanine or tryptophan. The V and J genes are TRBV6-1 and TRBJ2-6, with D unclear. V lost 6 bases and J 0 bases, leaving 12 bases between the germline ends. Looked up from germline, CDR1 is MNHNS and CDR2 is SASEGT. This CDR3 has 16 residues. CDR3 loop: CASRNPSGSGANVLTL. The CDR3 nucleotides are TGTGCCAGCAGGAATCCGTCGGGCTCTGGGGCCAACGTCCTGACTTTA.

This rearrangement joins TRBV19 to TRBJ1-5; D gene uncertain. The CDR3 sequence is 14 residues long. Trimming cost V 7 bases and J 1 base, with 11 bases left between them. Germline V gives CDR1 LNHDA, CDR2 SQIVND (reference sequence). The CDR3: CASMDLWSNQPQHF. CDR3 nucleotide sequence: TGTGCCAGTATGGACTTGTGGAGCAATCAGCCCCAGCATTTT.

The sample holds one count of this clonotype. The chain recombines TRBV29-1 with TRBJ2-2; D unclear. Trimming pared 5 bases from V and 5 bases from J, leaving 6 bases between. The CDR3 consists of 11 residues. Germline CDR1 SQVTM, CDR2 ANQGSEA. The CDR3 sequence is CSVHVTGELFF. The CDR3, as DNA: TGCAGCGTTCATGTTACCGGGGAGCTGTTTTTT.

A single count supports this clonotype. The chain is built from TRBV29-1 and TRBJ2-3; 8 bases fit TRBD1. V was pared by 5 bases and J by 0 bases, with 4 bases of the junction left unmatched. Per the germline V gene, CDR1 is SQVTM and CDR2 is ANQGSEA. CDR3 length: 14 amino acids. This CDR3 reads CSVRGQGSTDTQYF. For the CDR3, the DNA is TGCAGCGTTAGAGGACAGGGTAGCACAGATACGCAGTATTTT.

Only a few counts were recorded for this clonotype. The rearrangement uses TRBV7-8 and TRBJ2-3; possible D gene TRBD1, 5 bases. The V and J ends lost 2 bases and 0 bases respectively, with 12 bases between them. The CDR3 covers 16 residues. The V gene's germline CDR1 is SGHVS and CDR2 FQNEAQ. CDR3: CASSLRQTTSTDTQYF. The CDR3 nucleotides are TGTGCCAGCAGCTTAAGACAGACGACTAGCACAGATACGCAGTATTTT.

V usage is TRBV24-1 and J usage is TRBJ1-4; D not certain. CDR3 length: 13 amino acids. The V end was cut by 5 bases, the J end by 8 bases, with 11 bases between. Germline V lookup: CDR1 KGHDR, CDR2 SFDVKD. In DNA, the CDR3 is TGTGCCACCAGTGGTGGCAGCGAGGAAAAACTGTTTTTT. Residues: CATSGGSEEKLFF.

The rearrangement uses TRBV7-3 and TRBJ1-6; TRBD1 matches 7 bases. Trimming removed 4 bases from V and 9 bases from J; junction bases left unmatched: 9. The germline V gene has CDR1 SGHTA and CDR2 FQGTGA. The CDR3 is 15 residues long. CDR3 coding DNA: TGTGCCAGCAGCTCGACAGGGTTTGGGAGTTCACCCCTCCACTTT. This codes for CASSSTGFGSSPLHF.

The chain recombines TRBV24-1 with TRBJ2-3; TRBD2 matches 11 bases. Germline V CDR1 and CDR2: KGHDR, SFDVKD. CDR3 length equals 17 residues. Trimming took 3 bases from V and 4 from J; bases not matched to a gene: 8. Here the CDR3 reads CATSDAVAGGPADTQYF. CDR3 nucleotides: TGTGCCACCAGTGATGCCGTAGCGGGAGGGCCCGCAGATACGCAGTATTTT.

The V gene is TRBV10-3, the J gene TRBJ2-7; 14 bases are a match to TRBD2. Germline CDR1 and CDR2: ENHRY and SYGVKD. This CDR3 contains 16 residues. V was pared by 11 bases and J by 0 bases, with 9 bases of the junction left unmatched. The CDR3 nucleotides read TGTGCCGTCGGGACTAGCGGGAGAGGTGGCTCCTACGAGCAGTACTTC. Translating it yields CAVGTSGRGGSYEQYF.

At least ten counts were recorded for this clonotype. The V gene is TRBV19, the J gene TRBJ1-4; perhaps TRBD1 as D (5 bases). Germline V gene lookup returns CDR1 LNHDA and CDR2 SQIVND (reference sequence). V lost 4 bases and J 3 bases, leaving 12 bases between the germline ends. This CDR3 contains 15 residues. The CDR3 protein is CASSTLGGSNEKLFF. CDR3 nucleotide sequence: TGTGCCAGTAGTACCCTCGGGGGATCTAATGAAAAACTGTTTTTT.

This clonotype was seen repeatedly, ten times or more. The V and J genes are TRBV20-1 and TRBJ2-5; 8 positions match TRBD2. In germline, CDR1 is DFQATT, CDR2 SNEGSKA (reference sequence). This CDR3 is 12 amino acids long. CDR3 nucleotides: TGCGGAAACGGGCGGGGGGAGGAGACCCAGTACTTC. Its protein product is CGNGRGEETQYF.

In this sample, this clonotype turned up a few times. The rearrangement joins TRBV7-9 to TRBJ1-5, with D perhaps TRBD1 (5 bases). The V gene lost 3 bases and the J gene lost 4 bases, with 10 bases spanning the gap. Germline V lookup: CDR1 SEHNR, CDR2 FQNEAQ (reference sequence). The CDR3 is 14 residues long. The CDR3 loop is CASSLTANNQPQHF. The CDR3 nucleotides read TGTGCCAGCAGCTTGACAGCGAATAATCAGCCCCAGCATTTT.

This clonotype was detected only a few times. The chain has TRBV20-1 and TRBJ2-7; the match to TRBD1 covers 9 bases. The CDR3 length is 16 residues. With 3 bases clipped from V and 7 bases from J, the junction kept 16 bases outside the gene matches. In germline, CDR1 is DFQATT, CDR2 SNEGSKA (reference sequence). CDR3: CSARSGTGRWEREQYF. CDR3 nucleotides: TGCAGTGCTAGGTCAGGGACAGGGCGGTGGGAGAGAGAGCAGTACTTC.

This clonotype was seen at least ten times. The genes are TRBV7-3 and TRBJ2-3; 11 bases fit TRBD1. Trimming removed 4 bases from V and 3 bases from J; junction bases left unmatched: 6. Germline V lookup: CDR1 SGHTA, CDR2 FQGTGA. This CDR3 has 16 residues. The DNA for the CDR3 is TGTGCCAGCAGCTCGGGACAGGGGGTAATGACAGATACGCAGTATTTT. Translated, it gives CASSSGQGVMTDTQYF.

This clonotype was observed at least ten times. The chain links TRBV6-5 to TRBJ1-2, with 7 nucleotides matching TRBD1. CDR1 and CDR2 (germline): MNHEY, SVGAGI. V trimming: 0 bases; J trimming: 4 bases; junction bases outside the gene matches: 8. This CDR3 comprises 16 residues. The CDR3, as DNA: TGTGCCAGCAGTTACTCCCTCTCTGGGACAGCCTATGGCTACACCTTC. Translation gives CASSYSLSGTAYGYTF.

The chain recombines TRBV5-4 with TRBJ1-1; D gene ambiguous. Germline CDR1 reads SGHNT; CDR2 reads YYREEE (reference sequence). The ends were cut back, 3 bases at V and 0 bases at J, with 9 bases in the middle. This CDR3 has 14 amino acids. The CDR3 DNA sequence: TGTGCCAGCAGCTCCATGCAGTTGAACACTGAAGCTTTCTTT. It codes for CASSSMQLNTEAFF.